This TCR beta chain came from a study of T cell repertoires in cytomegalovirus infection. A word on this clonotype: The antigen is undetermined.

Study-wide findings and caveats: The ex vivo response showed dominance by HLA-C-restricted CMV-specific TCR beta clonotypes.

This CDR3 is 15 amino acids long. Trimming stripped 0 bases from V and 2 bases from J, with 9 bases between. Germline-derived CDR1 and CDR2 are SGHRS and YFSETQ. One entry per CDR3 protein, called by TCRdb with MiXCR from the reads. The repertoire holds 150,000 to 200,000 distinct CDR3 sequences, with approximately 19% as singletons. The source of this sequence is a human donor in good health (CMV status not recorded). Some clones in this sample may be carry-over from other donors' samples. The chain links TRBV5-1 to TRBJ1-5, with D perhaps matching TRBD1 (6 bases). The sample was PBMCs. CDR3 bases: TGCGCCAGCAGCTTGGATGGACAGCGCAATCAGCCCCAGCATTTT. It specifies CASSLDGQRNQPQHF.